The table lists the clone carrying this T cell receptor beta chain with a few counts. Its antigen is unknown. The sample comes from a study of early T cells in non-severe SARS-CoV-2 infection. At the level of the study: Sequencing was performed on bulk RNA from unsorted whole blood, leaving chains unpaired. Regarding the study as a whole: There was a bias toward anti-spike CD8 responses in VDJdb matching, which missed private and CD4 specificities.

Attachment of unique molecular identifiers was made to individual cDNA molecules. TCRdb re-analysed the 5' RACE reads in MiXCR, keeping a single row per CDR3 protein. The data show about 64,000 distinct CDR3 sequences, over 20% seen once. Per germline, CDR1 MNHEY and CDR2 SVGEGT. The CDR3 sequence is 12 residues long. Trimming left V 2 bases short and J 9 bases short, with 8 bases between. The sample here was whole blood, taken at baseline. The V gene is TRBV6-2 or TRBV6-3, the J gene TRBJ1-5, with D perhaps TRBD1 (5 bases). The sequence was obtained from an adult who was a healthcare worker with PCR-confirmed SARS-CoV-2 infection or an uninfected control (not recorded which). This CDR3 is CASSYLRGPQHF. The CDR3 DNA reads as TGTGCCAGCAGTTACCTGAGGGGGCCCCAGCATTTT.